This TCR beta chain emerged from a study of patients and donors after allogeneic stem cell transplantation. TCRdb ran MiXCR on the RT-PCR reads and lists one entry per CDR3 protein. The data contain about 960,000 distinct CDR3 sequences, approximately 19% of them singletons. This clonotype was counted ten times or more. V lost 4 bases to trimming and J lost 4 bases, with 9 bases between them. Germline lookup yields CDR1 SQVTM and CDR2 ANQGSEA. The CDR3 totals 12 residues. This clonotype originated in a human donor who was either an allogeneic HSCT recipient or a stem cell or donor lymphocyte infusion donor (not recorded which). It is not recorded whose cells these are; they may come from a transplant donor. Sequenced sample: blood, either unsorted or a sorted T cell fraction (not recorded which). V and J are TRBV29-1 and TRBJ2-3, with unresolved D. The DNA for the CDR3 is TGCAGCGTTGCCCCCCGTCCAGATACGCAGTATTTT. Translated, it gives CSVAPRPDTQYF.